A single sample gave rise to the 8 T cell receptor beta chains below, sequenced in a study of beta chain features in type 1 diabetes (dated by TCRdb to about 2018). The paper's findings and limits, for the study overall: Type 1 diabetes patients showed a moderate but significant shortening of TCRB CDR3 length in all four CD4+ subsets.

Their antigens are not known. Receptor amplification or capture employed the immunoSEQ multiplex PCR assay. The High Capacity cDNA Reverse Transcription Kit was used to reverse transcribe all of the isolated RNA, meaning that expressed TCRB transcripts were what got sequenced. TCRdb took over this immuneACCESS table, retaining in-frame rearrangements with V and J assigned. Such tables are incomplete; in checked studies, under half of the missing clones stem from an unresolved V gene, and the remainder is unexplained. Counted in this sample were around 150,000 clones; around 8.6% of them appeared once. The top ten hold under 0.65% of the sample. Sequenced sample: central memory CD4+ T cells from blood. The receptors come from a woman younger than 30 with type 1 diabetes.

The rearrangement uses TRBV28 and TRBJ1-4, with D perhaps matching TRBD1 (6 bases). The CDR3 loop spans 14 amino acids. Germline CDR1 MDHEN, CDR2 SYDVKM. V was shortened by 6 bases and J by 7 bases, with 15 bases between the two germline ends. The CDR3 DNA reads TGTGCCAGCAGACCGTGGACAGTGGGTGAAAAACTGTTTTTT. Amino acid sequence: CASRPWTVGEKLFF.

This clone was seen a few times. This chain uses TRBV5-1 with TRBJ2-2; tentative D call: TRBD1 (6 bases). V lost 4 bases, J lost 1 base, and 11 bases lay in between. The CDR3 loop spans 15 amino acids. Per germline, CDR1 SGHRS and CDR2 YFSETQ. The CDR3 sequence is CASSQDSLNTGELFF. The CDR3 DNA follows: TGCGCCAGCAGCCAGGACAGCCTGAACACCGGGGAGCTGTTTTTT.

This clone has a count of ten or more. This rearrangement joins TRBV6-6 to TRBJ1-2; D might be TRBD1 (6 bases). Looked up from germline, CDR1 is MNHNY and CDR2 is SVGAGI (reference sequence). The CDR3 has 12 amino acids. With 7 bases removed from V and 8 bases from J, the gap between germline ends came to 14 bases. The CDR3 nucleotides are TGTGCCAGCAACCCAGGGGAAGGAGGCTACACCTTC. Protein: CASNPGEGGYTF.

J is TRBJ2-3 and V is TRBV6-6; D might be TRBD2 (6 bases). V lost 7 bases and J lost 7, with 18 bases in between. Per germline, CDR1 MNHNY and CDR2 SVGAGI (reference sequence). This CDR3 is built from 14 residues. CDR3 in DNA: TGTGCCAGCACCCCGCAGCGGGTGGGTTATACGCAGTATTTT. Residues: CASTPQRVGYTQYF.

The chain employs TRBV13 and TRBJ2-7, with D perhaps TRBD1 (6 bases). The CDR3 is made up of 15 amino acids. The germline CDR1 and CDR2 sequences are PRHDT and FYEKMQ (reference sequence). V dropped 2 bases and J dropped 3 bases, with 14 bases sitting between them. The CDR3 loop is CASSLIQGTGYEQYF. DNA of the CDR3: TGTGCCAGCAGCTTAATTCAGGGGACGGGCTACGAGCAGTACTTC.

This clone has more than one count but fewer than ten. This chain joins TRBV6-5 and TRBJ2-5, with D perhaps TRBD1 (6 bases). The germline V gene has CDR1 MNHEY and CDR2 SVGAGI. Trimming left V 0 bases short and J 2 bases short, with 13 bases between. CDR3 size: 16 residues. The CDR3 is CASSYSRTVYQETQYF. CDR3 DNA: TGTGCCAGCAGTTACTCGAGGACAGTCTATCAAGAGACCCAGTACTTC.

The J gene is TRBJ2-1, the V gene TRBV4-3; 10 bases fit TRBD2. V lost 2 bases to trimming and J lost 8 bases; unmatched junction nucleotides: 12. This CDR3 is built from 17 residues. CDR1 is LGHNA and CDR2 is YSLEER in the germline V gene. This chain's CDR3 is CASSQQFPGLALDEQFF. The CDR3, as DNA: TGCGCCAGCAGCCAACAATTTCCGGGACTAGCGTTGGATGAGCAGTTCTTC.

This clone has just a few counts. This sequence joins TRBV4-3 and TRBJ2-1; D is perhaps TRBD1 (5 bases). Germline CDR1 reads LGHNA; CDR2 reads YSLEER. The germline V and J ends were trimmed by 0 bases and 0 bases, with 6 bases remaining between them. The CDR3 sequence is 15 residues long. In nucleotides, the CDR3 is TGCGCCAGCAGCCAAGACAGGGTCTCCTACAATGAGCAGTTCTTC. It specifies CASSQDRVSYNEQFF.